The 29 T cell receptor beta chains reported below all come from one sample, sequenced in a study of PD-1 blockade in classical Hodgkin lymphoma. Time point: cycle 4 day 1 (C4D1), after more than five weeks of nivolumab. Every patient relapsed after autologous stem cell transplantation, and brentuximab vedotin exposure varied. Assay used: immunoSEQ multiplex PCR; TCRdb lists only in-frame clones, some missing. The sample consists of 110,000 or so clones, around 90% of them appearing once. The specimen was peripheral blood mononuclear cells (PBMCs), collected before the fourth cycle of nivolumab. The source is a human donor with classical Hodgkin lymphoma.

This chain joins TRBV4-3 and TRBJ2-1, with D tentatively TRBD1 (5 bases). CDR1 and CDR2 (germline): LGHNA, YSLEER. The CDR3 contains 16 residues. With 0 bases removed from V and 1 base from J, the gap between germline ends came to 10 bases. The chain's CDR3 is CASSQDRAGSYNEQFF. CDR3 in DNA: TGCGCCAGCAGCCAAGATCGGGCAGGGTCCTACAATGAGCAGTTCTTC.

The rearrangement links TRBV5-6 to TRBJ2-7, with D unclear. CDR3 length: 11 amino acids. Germline CDR1 SGHDT, CDR2 YYEEEE. V was pared by 2 bases and J by 0 bases, with 0 bases between. The CDR3 is CASSFSYEQYF. Here the CDR3 DNA reads TGTGCCAGCAGCTTCTCCTACGAGCAGTACTTC.

V and J are TRBV15 and TRBJ2-1; no firm D call. V lost 4 bases, J lost 0 bases, and 16 bases lay in between. This CDR3 spans 17 amino acids. CDR1 and CDR2 from the germline V gene are LNHNV and YYDKDF (reference sequence). CDR3 residues: CATSKMARGSSYNEQFF. In nucleotides, the CDR3 is TGTGCCACCAGCAAAATGGCTCGAGGAAGCTCCTACAATGAGCAGTTCTTC.

The chain carries TRBV27 and TRBJ2-1, with 15 bases that match TRBD2. This CDR3 comprises 15 residues. J lost 14 bases, V lost 3 bases, and 8 bases had no gene match. Germline assignment: CDR1 MNHEY and CDR2 SMNVEV (reference sequence). The CDR3 nucleotides read TGTGCCAGCAGTTTGTCCGGACTAGCGGGAGGGGTGGAGTTCTTC. This sequence encodes CASSLSGLAGGVEFF.

This chain links TRBV7-9 with TRBJ2-3; D gene ambiguous. The germline gives CDR1 SEHNR, CDR2 FQNEAQ (reference sequence). This CDR3 has 14 residues. Trimming cost V 1 base and J 3 bases, with 8 bases left between them. CDR3 sequence (DNA): TGTGCCAGCAGCTTAGAGGCCCGGACAGATACGCAGTATTTT. Translation gives CASSLEARTDTQYF.

The V call is TRBV29-1, the J call TRBJ1-5; D gene ambiguous. The germline gives CDR1 SQVTM, CDR2 ANQGSEA. This CDR3 spans 13 amino acids. V was clipped by 4 bases and J by 0 bases, with 7 bases between them. The CDR3 coding sequence is TGCAGCGTTGGGGAAAATAGCAATCAGCCCCAGCATTTT. Protein product: CSVGENSNQPQHF. The full variable domain, in which reference TRBV29-1 and TRBJ1-5 provide the parts outside the CDR3, is SAVISQKPSRDICQRGTSLTIQCQVDSQVTMMFWYRQQPGQSLTLIATANQGSEATYESGFVIDKFPISRPNLTFSTLTVSNMSPEDSSIYLCSVGENSNQPQHFGDGTRLSIL.

This chain joins TRBV6-6 and TRBJ2-7; D ambiguous. The CDR3 is made up of 13 amino acids. The germline V gene has CDR1 MNHNY and CDR2 SVGAGI (reference sequence). Trimming removed 2 bases from V and 0 bases from J, with 5 bases in between. This CDR3 is CASSYRSSYEQYF. The CDR3 bases are TGTGCCAGCAGTTACAGGAGCTCCTACGAGCAGTACTTC.

V and J are TRBV18 and TRBJ2-7; 9 bases are shared with TRBD1. The germline V gene has CDR1 KGHSH and CDR2 LQKENI. CDR3 length: 14 residues. The V and J ends lost 4 bases and 5 bases, in that order; junction bases with no gene match: 6. CDR3 bases: TGTGCCAGCTCACGGGGACAGGGCACCAACGAGCAGTACTTC. It yields the protein CASSRGQGTNEQYF.

The rearrangement joins TRBV2 to TRBJ2-1, with D unresolved. The CDR3 consists of 14 residues. The V end was cut by 0 bases, the J end by 12 bases, with 15 bases between. Germline V gene sequence: CDR1 SNHLY, CDR2 FYNNEI. The CDR3 loop is CASSEARVTPGQFF. The CDR3 coding sequence is TGTGCCAGCAGTGAAGCGCGTGTCACGCCAGGGCAGTTCTTC.

The V call is TRBV7-2, the J call TRBJ2-7, with 8 bases that match TRBD2. Trimming removed 2 bases from V and 3 bases from J; junction bases left unmatched: 9. This CDR3 contains 16 residues. Germline V gene lookup returns CDR1 SGHTA and CDR2 FQGNSA. The DNA of the CDR3 is TGTGCCAGCAGCTTAAGAGGGCTAGCGGGTTTCTACGAGCAGTACTTC. This encodes CASSLRGLAGFYEQYF.

The gene calls are TRBV7-2 and TRBJ2-5; no clear D. The germline V gene has CDR1 SGHTA and CDR2 FQGNSA. The CDR3 consists of 12 residues. The V and J ends lost 5 bases and 0 bases respectively, with 4 bases between them. This chain's CDR3 is CASSKYQETQYF. The CDR3 coding sequence is TGTGCCAGCAGCAAGTACCAAGAGACCCAGTACTTC.

The rearrangement uses TRBV6-1 and TRBJ2-6; D is uncertain. The CDR3 runs to 15 residues. V lost 6 bases and J lost 0, with 9 bases in between. Per germline, CDR1 MNHNS and CDR2 SASEGT. CDR3 bases: TGTGCCAGCAGCCAGCCGGGCTCTGGGGCCAACGTCCTGACTTTC. It encodes CASSQPGSGANVLTF.

The chain employs TRBV7-2 and TRBJ1-2; D is possibly TRBD1 (6 bases). The V end lost 1 base, the J end lost 8 bases, and 23 bases lay between the germline ends. CDR3 length: 17 residues. In germline, CDR1 is SGHTA, CDR2 FQGNSA. CDR3 DNA: TGTGCCAGCAGCTTAGGGTACAGGGAAAGGTCTTTTTTGGGCTACACCTTC. Translation: CASSLGYRERSFLGYTF.

The CDR3 spells CASSPETGGYPYEQYF. CDR3 nucleotides: TGTGCCAGCAGCCCAGAGACAGGGGGCTATCCCTACGAGCAGTACTTC. The chain couples TRBV11-2 to TRBJ2-7; 10 nucleotides match TRBD1. Germline V gives CDR1 SGHAT, CDR2 FQNNGV. The CDR3 contains 16 residues. The V segment lost 5 bases and the J segment 2 bases; nucleotides outside the gene matches: 9.

The chain links TRBV11-3 to TRBJ2-2; no reliable D call. V gave up 5 bases and J gave up 0 bases, with 13 bases separating them. This CDR3 is 16 amino acids long. CDR1 and CDR2 from the germline V gene are SGHNT and YENEEA. As DNA, the CDR3 is TGTGCCAGCAGCCATACAAGAAGATCGAACACCGGGGAGCTGTTTTTT. Its translation: CASSHTRRSNTGELFF.

This clone showed up just once. This chain joins TRBV11-2 and TRBJ2-4; 12 positions agree with TRBD2. Germline V lookup: CDR1 SGHAT, CDR2 FQNNGV. V lost 5 bases and J lost 0; bases outside the gene matches: 11. The CDR3 runs 19 residues. CDR3 loop: CASSPRLAGVGRAKNIQYF. The CDR3 DNA reads TGTGCCAGCAGCCCTCGACTAGCGGGAGTGGGTAGAGCCAAAAACATTCAGTACTTC.

V usage is TRBV5-1 and J usage is TRBJ1-1; perhaps TRBD1 as D (6 bases). V lost 0 bases and J 10 bases, leaving 10 bases between the germline ends. Germline CDR1 and CDR2: SGHRS and YFSETQ. CDR3 length equals 12 residues. The CDR3 nucleotides are TGCGCCAGCAGCTTGGAAGGGGGTGCAGCTTTCTTT. Its translation: CASSLEGGAAFF. The entire variable domain, with the rest obtained from reference TRBV5-1 and TRBJ1-1, is as follows: KAGVTQTPRYLIKTRGQQVTLSCSPISGHRSVSWYQQTPGQGLQFLFEYFSETQRNKGNFPGRFSGRQFSNSRSEMNVSTLELGDSALYLCASSLEGGAAFFGQGTRLTVV.

This chain connects TRBV7-9 to TRBJ2-3, with TRBD1 as a possible D gene (5 bases). V lost 3 bases and J 5 bases, leaving 6 bases between the germline ends. The CDR3 extends over 12 amino acids. Germline values: CDR1 SEHNR, CDR2 FQNEAQ (reference sequence). The CDR3: CASSLDIDTQYF. CDR3 nucleotide sequence: TGTGCCAGCAGCTTGGACATAGATACGCAGTATTTT.

The V call is TRBV5-5, the J call TRBJ2-7; weak D call: TRBD2 (6 bases). V shed 4 bases and J shed 3 bases, with 11 bases lying between them. The germline CDR1 and CDR2 sequences are SGHKS and YYEKEE (reference sequence). The CDR3 loop spans 13 amino acids. Here the CDR3 reads CASSLGSLYEQYF. As DNA, the CDR3 is TGTGCCAGCAGCCTCGGGAGTCTCTACGAGCAGTACTTC. Based on the CDR3 plus reference TRBV5-5 and TRBJ2-7, the full variable domain is DAGVTQSPTHLIKTRGQQVTLRCSPISGHKSVSWYQQVLGQGPQFIFQYYEKEERGRGNFPDRFSARQFPNYSSELNVNALLLGDSALYLCASSLGSLYEQYFGPGTRLTVT.

The V call is TRBV19, the J call TRBJ1-4; D is ambiguous. This CDR3 spans 14 amino acids. Germline V gene sequence: CDR1 LNHDA, CDR2 SQIVND (reference sequence). Trimming removed 2 bases from V and 5 bases from J, with 9 bases in between. As DNA, the CDR3 is TGTGCCAGTAGTATAATCGGCTTCAATGAAAAACTGTTTTTT. Protein product: CASSIIGFNEKLFF.

The rearrangement uses TRBV25-1 and TRBJ1-1; TRBD1 might be the D (5 bases). The CDR3 has 17 residues. Germline CDR1 is MGHDK and CDR2 is SYGVNS. The ends were cut back, 3 bases at V and 4 bases at J, with 21 bases in the middle. Written as DNA, the CDR3 is TGTGCCAGCAGTGAGGGGTTTGGGAAGGGGATGGGCACTGAAGCTTTCTTT. Its protein is CASSEGFGKGMGTEAFF.

The genes are TRBV30 and TRBJ1-5; 9 bases are shared with TRBD1. CDR3 size: 18 residues. Germline lookup yields CDR1 GTSNPN and CDR2 SVGIG (reference sequence). V lost 3 bases to trimming and J lost 0 bases; unmatched junction nucleotides: 12. The CDR3 loop reads CAWSLRDRVPSSNQPQHF. In DNA, the CDR3 is TGTGCCTGGAGCCTCCGGGACAGGGTCCCTTCTAGCAATCAGCCCCAGCATTTT.

This chain connects TRBV15 to TRBJ2-3; possibly TRBD1 for D (6 bases). Germline V CDR1 and CDR2: LNHNV, YYDKDF (reference sequence). The V end was cut by 3 bases, the J end by 3 bases, with 13 bases between. There are 15 residues in the CDR3. The CDR3, as DNA: TGTGCCACCAGCAGGGAATTCACAGGGACAGATACGCAGTATTTT. Its protein product is CATSREFTGTDTQYF.

V usage is TRBV4-1 and J usage is TRBJ2-7; the D gene is possibly TRBD1 (5 bases). Trimming removed 1 base at V and 12 bases at J, with 13 bases between. Germline V gene lookup returns CDR1 MGHRA and CDR2 YSYEKL. The CDR3 length is 12 residues. This CDR3 is CASSQVQEHPYF. CDR3 in DNA: TGCGCCAGCAGCCAAGTACAGGAACATCCGTACTTC.

The CDR3 DNA reads TGTGCCAGCAGCCAAGATCGGACTCTCTATGGCTACACCTTC. It encodes CASSQDRTLYGYTF. This rearrangement joins TRBV4-2 to TRBJ1-2; no reliable D call. The germline gives CDR1 LGHNA, CDR2 YNFKEQ. V lost 0 bases and J 4 bases, leaving 9 bases between the germline ends. The CDR3 contains 14 residues.

The chain employs TRBV14 and TRBJ1-2; D is ambiguous. The CDR3 runs 15 residues. Germline V gene lookup returns CDR1 SGHDN and CDR2 FVKESK. With 0 bases removed from V and 7 bases from J, the gap between germline ends came to 15 bases. The CDR3 reads CASSQDRVGSVGYTF. Written as DNA, the CDR3 is TGTGCCAGCAGCCAAGATAGGGTGGGGAGTGTTGGCTACACCTTC.

The chain couples TRBV30 to TRBJ2-7; D gene ambiguous. The germline gives CDR1 GTSNPN, CDR2 SVGIG (reference sequence). The CDR3 has 14 residues. V dropped 4 bases and J dropped 3 bases, with 16 bases sitting between them. The CDR3 bases are TGTGCCTGGAAGAAGACGAGGTCCTTCTACGAGCAGTACTTC. Amino acids: CAWKKTRSFYEQYF. Based on the CDR3 plus reference TRBV30 and TRBJ2-7, the full variable domain is SQTIHQWPATLVQPVGSPLSLECTVEGTSNPNLYWYRQAAGRGLQLLFYSVGIGQISSEVPQNLSASRPQDRQFILSSKKLLLSDSGFYLCAWKKTRSFYEQYFGPGTRLTVT.

This rearrangement joins TRBV6-5 to TRBJ2-5, with D tentatively TRBD1 (5 bases). Germline lookup yields CDR1 MNHEY and CDR2 SVGAGI. V lost 5 bases, J lost 6 bases, and 16 bases lay in between. The CDR3 spans 14 residues. The CDR3 reads CASSQGLSLQTQYF. CDR3 sequence (DNA): TGTGCCAGCAGTCAGGGCCTCTCGCTACAGACCCAGTACTTC.

This clone was observed once. The chain couples TRBV15 to TRBJ2-1; 15 bases are shared with TRBD2. Per germline, CDR1 LNHNV and CDR2 YYDKDF (reference sequence). Trimming at V came to 0 bases and at J to 13 bases, leaving 7 bases not matched to a gene. The CDR3 has 16 amino acids. The CDR3 protein is CATSRDPGLAGGVQFF. CDR3 nucleotides: TGTGCCACCAGCAGAGACCCCGGACTAGCGGGAGGGGTTCAGTTCTTC.